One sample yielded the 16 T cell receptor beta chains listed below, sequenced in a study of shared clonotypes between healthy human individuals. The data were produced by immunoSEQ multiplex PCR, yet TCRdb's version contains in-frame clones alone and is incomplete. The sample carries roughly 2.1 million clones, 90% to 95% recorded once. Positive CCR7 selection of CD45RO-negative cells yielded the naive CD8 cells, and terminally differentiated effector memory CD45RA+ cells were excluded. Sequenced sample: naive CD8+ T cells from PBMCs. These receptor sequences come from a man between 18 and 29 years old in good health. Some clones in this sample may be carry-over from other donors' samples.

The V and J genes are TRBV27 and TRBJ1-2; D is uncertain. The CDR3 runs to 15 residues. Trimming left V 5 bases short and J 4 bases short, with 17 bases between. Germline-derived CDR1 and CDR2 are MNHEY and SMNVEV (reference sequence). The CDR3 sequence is CASSPRTPGVYGYTF. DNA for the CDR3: TGTGCCAGCAGTCCAAGGACCCCCGGGGTCTATGGCTACACCTTC.

The CDR3 is CATGSRQGGNTEAFF. In DNA form, the CDR3 reads TGTGCCACCGGGAGTCGGCAGGGCGGGAACACTGAAGCTTTCTTT. V is TRBV15 and J is TRBJ1-1; possibly TRBD1 for D (5 bases). Trimming stripped 8 bases from V and 1 base from J, with 17 bases between. There are 15 residues in the CDR3. CDR1 is LNHNV and CDR2 is YYDKDF in the germline V gene (reference sequence). The full variable domain, in which reference TRBV15 and TRBJ1-1 provide the parts outside the CDR3, is DAMVIQNPRYQVTQFGKPVTLSCSQTLNHNVMYWYQQKSSQAPKLLFHYYDKDFNNEADTPDNFQSRRPNTSFCFLDIRSPGLGDTAMYLCATGSRQGGNTEAFFGQGTRLTVV.

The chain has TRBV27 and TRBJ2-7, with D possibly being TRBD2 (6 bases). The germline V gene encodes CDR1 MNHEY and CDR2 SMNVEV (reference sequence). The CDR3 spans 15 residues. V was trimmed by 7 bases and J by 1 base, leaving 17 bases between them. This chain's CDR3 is CASKIGAGLSYEQYF. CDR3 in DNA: TGTGCCAGCAAGATTGGAGCGGGCCTATCCTACGAGCAGTACTTC.

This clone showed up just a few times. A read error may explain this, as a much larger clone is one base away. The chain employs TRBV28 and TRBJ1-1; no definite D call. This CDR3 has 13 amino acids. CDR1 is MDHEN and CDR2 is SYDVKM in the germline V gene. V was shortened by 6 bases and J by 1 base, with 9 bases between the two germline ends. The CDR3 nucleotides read TGTGCCAGCAGCGTCGGAGGGAACACTGAAGCTTTCTTT. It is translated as CASSVGGNTEAFF.

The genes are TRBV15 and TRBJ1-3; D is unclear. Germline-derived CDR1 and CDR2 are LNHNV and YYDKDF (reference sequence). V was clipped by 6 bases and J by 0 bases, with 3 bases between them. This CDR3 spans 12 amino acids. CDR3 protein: CATSLSGNTIYF. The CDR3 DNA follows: TGTGCCACCAGTCTCTCTGGAAACACCATATATTTT.

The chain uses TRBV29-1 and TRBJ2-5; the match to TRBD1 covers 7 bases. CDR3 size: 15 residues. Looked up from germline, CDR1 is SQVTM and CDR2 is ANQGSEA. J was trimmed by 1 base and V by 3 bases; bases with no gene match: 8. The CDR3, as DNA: TGCAGCGTTGACGCCTGGGACAGCGTCCAAGAGACCCAGTACTTC. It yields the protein CSVDAWDSVQETQYF.

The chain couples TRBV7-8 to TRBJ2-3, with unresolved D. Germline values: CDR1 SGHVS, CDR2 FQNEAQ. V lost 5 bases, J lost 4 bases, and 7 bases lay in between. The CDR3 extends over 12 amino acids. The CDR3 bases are TGTGCCAGCAGCGCCCCCCCAGATACGCAGTATTTT. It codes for CASSAPPDTQYF.

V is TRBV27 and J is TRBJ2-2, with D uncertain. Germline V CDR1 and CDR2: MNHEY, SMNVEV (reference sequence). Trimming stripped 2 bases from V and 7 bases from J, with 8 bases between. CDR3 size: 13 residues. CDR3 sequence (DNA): TGTGCCAGCAGTTTAGTTGGTGTCGGGGAGCTGTTTTTT. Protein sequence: CASSLVGVGELFF.

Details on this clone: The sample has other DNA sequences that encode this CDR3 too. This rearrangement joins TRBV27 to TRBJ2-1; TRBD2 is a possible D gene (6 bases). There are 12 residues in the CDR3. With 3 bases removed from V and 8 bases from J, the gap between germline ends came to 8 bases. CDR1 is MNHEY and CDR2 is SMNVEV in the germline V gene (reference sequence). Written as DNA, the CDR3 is TGTGCCAGCAGTTTGTGGGGGGATGAGCAGTTCTTC. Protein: CASSLWGDEQFF.

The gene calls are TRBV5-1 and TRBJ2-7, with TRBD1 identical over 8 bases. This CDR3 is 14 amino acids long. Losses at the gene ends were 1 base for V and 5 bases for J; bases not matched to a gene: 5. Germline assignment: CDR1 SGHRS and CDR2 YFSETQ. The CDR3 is CASSLTGGRDEQYF. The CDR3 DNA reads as TGCGCCAGCAGCTTGACAGGGGGGCGGGACGAGCAGTACTTC.

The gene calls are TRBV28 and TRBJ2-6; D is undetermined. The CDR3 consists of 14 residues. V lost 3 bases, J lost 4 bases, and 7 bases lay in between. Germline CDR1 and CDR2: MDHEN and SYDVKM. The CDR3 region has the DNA TGTGCCAGCAGTTTTAGAGGAGGGGCCAACGTCCTGACTTTC. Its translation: CASSFRGGANVLTF.

In nucleotides, the CDR3 is TGTGCCAGCAGTGTGGGGGACCATAGCAATCAGCCCCAGCATTTT. Protein: CASSVGDHSNQPQHF. The chain is built from TRBV27 and TRBJ1-5; a weak D match, TRBD1 (5 bases). The CDR3 length is 15 residues. Germline V gene lookup returns CDR1 MNHEY and CDR2 SMNVEV (reference sequence). The germline V and J ends were trimmed by 5 bases and 0 bases, with 11 bases remaining between them.

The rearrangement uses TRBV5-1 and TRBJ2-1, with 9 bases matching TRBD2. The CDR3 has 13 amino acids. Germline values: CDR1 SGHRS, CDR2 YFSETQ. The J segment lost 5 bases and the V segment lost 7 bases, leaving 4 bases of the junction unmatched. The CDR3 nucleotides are TGCGCCAGCTCGGGACTAGCAGACAATGAGCAGTTCTTC. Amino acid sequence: CASSGLADNEQFF.

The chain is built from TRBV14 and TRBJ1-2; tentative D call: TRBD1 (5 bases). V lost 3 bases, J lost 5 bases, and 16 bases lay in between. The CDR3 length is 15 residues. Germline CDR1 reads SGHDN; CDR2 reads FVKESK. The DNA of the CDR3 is TGTGCCAGCAGCCATTCTGGGCCAGGGAGATATGGCTACACCTTC. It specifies CASSHSGPGRYGYTF. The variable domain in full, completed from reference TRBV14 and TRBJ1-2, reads EAGVTQFPSHSVIEKGQTVTLRCDPISGHDNLYWYRRVMGKEIKFLLHFVKESKQDESGMPNNRFLAERTGGTYSTLKVQPAELEDSGVYFCASSHSGPGRYGYTFGSGTRLTVV.

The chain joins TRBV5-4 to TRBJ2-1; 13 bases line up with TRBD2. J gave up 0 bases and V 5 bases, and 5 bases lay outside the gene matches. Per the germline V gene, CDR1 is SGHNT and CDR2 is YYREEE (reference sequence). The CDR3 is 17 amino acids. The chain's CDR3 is CASSSGLAGPSYNEQFF. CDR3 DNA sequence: TGTGCCAGCAGTTCGGGACTAGCGGGACCCTCCTACAATGAGCAGTTCTTC.

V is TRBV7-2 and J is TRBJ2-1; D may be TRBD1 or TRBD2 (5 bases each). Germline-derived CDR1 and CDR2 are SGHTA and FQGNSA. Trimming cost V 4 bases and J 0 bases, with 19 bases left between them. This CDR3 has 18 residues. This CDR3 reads CASSSRVTGRSSYNEQFF. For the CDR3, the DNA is TGTGCCAGCAGCTCCCGGGTGACGGGACGGAGCTCCTACAATGAGCAGTTCTTC. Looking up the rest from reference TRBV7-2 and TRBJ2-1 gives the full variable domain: GAGVSQSPSNKVTEKGKDVELRCDPISGHTALYWYRQSLGQGLEFLIYFQGNSAPDKSGLPSDRFSAERTGGSVSTLTIQRTQQEDSAVYLCASSSRVTGRSSYNEQFFGPGTRLTVL.